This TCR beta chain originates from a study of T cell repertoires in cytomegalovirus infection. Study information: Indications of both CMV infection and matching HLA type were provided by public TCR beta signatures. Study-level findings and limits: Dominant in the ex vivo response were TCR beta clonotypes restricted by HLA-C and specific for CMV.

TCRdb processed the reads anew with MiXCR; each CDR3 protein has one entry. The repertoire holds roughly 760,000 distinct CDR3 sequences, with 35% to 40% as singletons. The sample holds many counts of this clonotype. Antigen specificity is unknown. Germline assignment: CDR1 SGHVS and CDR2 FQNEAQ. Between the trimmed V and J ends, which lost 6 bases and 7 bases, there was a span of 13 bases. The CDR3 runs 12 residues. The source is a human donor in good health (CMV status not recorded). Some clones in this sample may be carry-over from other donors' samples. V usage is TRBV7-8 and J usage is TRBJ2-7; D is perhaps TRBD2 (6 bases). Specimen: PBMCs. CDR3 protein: CASRRRAGEQYF. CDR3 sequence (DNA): TGTGCCAGCAGGAGGAGGGCTGGGGAGCAGTACTTC.